These T cell receptor beta chains were read from a single sample in a study of tumor-infiltrating lymphocytes in primary liver carcinoma. In TCRdb, the multiplex PCR reads were re-called with MiXCR into one record per CDR3 protein. The data show over 250,000 distinct CDR3 sequences, roughly 60% seen once. The sequencing sample was made of peripheral blood. Receptors originate from a woman aged 30 to 39 with primary liver carcinoma and hepatitis B virus infection. Both conserved end residues are trimmed from each CDR3.

CDR3 length,V gene,CDR3 protein
10,TRBV20-1,SARDSGSEQY
12,TRBV6-5,ASSYRQSTDTQY
12,TRBV6-6,ASRSGSRTDTQY
11,TRBV28,ASSLITLSPQY
11,TRBV12-3/TRBV12-4,ASSLDLWDTQY
14,TRBV6-5,ASSYSPRGGRETQY
11,TRBV11-2,TSSLVTRETQY
10,TRBV12-3/TRBV12-4,ASSLSGVWRH
12,TRBV6-2/TRBV6-3,ASTLVKGDQPQH
13,TRBV4-3,ASSRAGQSYNEQF
16,TRBV29-1,SIEVPGLAGRAINEQF
14,TRBV10-1,ASTPQGQGKRSPLH
13,TRBV4-1,ASSQGVGFSYGYT
11,TRBV6-6,ASRTPPDNEQF
13,TRBV6-6,ASSRQQGSAETQY
18,TRBV29-1,SVECVFCQGIPPGANVLT
10,TRBV11-3,ASIVQVHTQY
12,TRBV5-5,ASSLARGNYEQY
11,TRBV11-2,ASSLGHAYGQY
13,TRBV12-3/TRBV12-4,ASSSVRKATGELF
13,TRBV4-3,ASSQEGLATGELF
13,TRBV28,ASSTQGALADTQY
15,TRBV5-6,TSSFIRDRANTGELF
15,TRBV7-9,ASSPSVLPLTNEKLF
13,TRBV6-1,ASSAFRGTGVEQF
11,TRBV2,ASDGTFADTQY
12,TRBV7-9,ASSFADYSYEQY
10,TRBV12-3/TRBV12-4,ASSPQGGEQF
12,TRBV4-2,TSSQGGRDYGYT
14,TRBV6-5,ASSRQRGGGSYEQY
15,TRBV5-4,ASSVMRPDTSTDTQY
15,TRBV6-1,ASLPVQWGTNTYEQY
10,TRBV12-3/TRBV12-4,TSSIEIGEQY
13,TRBV6-2/TRBV6-3,ASIPPGRPSYERY
12,TRBV12-3/TRBV12-4,TSSSGTAPYEQY
10,TRBV11-2,ASSLAGNEQF
14,TRBV19,ASSLQGPGTAYEQY
12,TRBV12-3/TRBV12-4,ASSFLDRAYEQY
14,TRBV6-2/TRBV6-3,ASRSPSGRRYNEQF
14,TRBV11-2,ASSSFGREGFNEQF
15,TRBV6-5,ASRRRDTFSGANVLT
12,TRBV11-2,ASSFGTGGNEQY
12,TRBV4-3,ASSQAPINQPQH
13,TRBV10-3,AISQSNANTGELF
14,TRBV5-6,ASSPPLGGAENIQY
15,TRBV12-3/TRBV12-4,ASSPLLAGDPQETQY
11,TRBV28,ASTQLSAYEQY
10,TRBV7-9,ASSLEGTVQF
13,TRBV12-3/TRBV12-4,ASTEVGHSPGELF
11,TRBV29-1,SVRGLSDYGYT
9,TRBV6-5,ASSFGVAQY
15,TRBV12-5,ASGLVIRGQLNTEAL
14,TRBV10-2,ASVDSVRGNTGELF
12,TRBV6-2/TRBV6-3,ASIDSLAKNIQY
10,TRBV29-1,SVVALDYEQY
14,TRBV5-5,ASSQRLATGTGELF
13,TRBV6-1,ASSDWGLTGVEQF
12,TRBV12-3/TRBV12-4,ASCRGQSTGELF
15,TRBV12-3/TRBV12-4,ASEDRDRGLANEKLF
17,TRBV6-2/TRBV6-3,ASSLYHLKHRDGDTEAF